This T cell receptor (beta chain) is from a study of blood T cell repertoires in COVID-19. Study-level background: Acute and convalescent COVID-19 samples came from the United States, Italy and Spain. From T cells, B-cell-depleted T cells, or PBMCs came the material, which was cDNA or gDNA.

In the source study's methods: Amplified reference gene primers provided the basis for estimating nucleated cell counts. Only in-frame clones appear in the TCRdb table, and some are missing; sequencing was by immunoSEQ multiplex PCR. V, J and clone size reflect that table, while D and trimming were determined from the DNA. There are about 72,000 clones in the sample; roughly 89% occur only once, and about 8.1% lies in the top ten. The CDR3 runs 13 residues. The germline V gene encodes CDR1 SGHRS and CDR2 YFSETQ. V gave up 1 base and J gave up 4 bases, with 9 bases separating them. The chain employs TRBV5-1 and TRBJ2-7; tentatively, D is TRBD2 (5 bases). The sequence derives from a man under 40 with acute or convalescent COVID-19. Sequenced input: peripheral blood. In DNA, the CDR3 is TGCGCCAGCAGCTTGTTGAGGGAATACGAGCAGTACTTC. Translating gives CASSLLREYEQYF.